These T cell receptor beta chains were read from a single sample in a study of cytomegalovirus exposure and HLA in healthy donors. Profiled with immunoSEQ multiplex PCR; TCRdb holds only in-frame clones, not every one. The table lists some 150,000 clones, roughly 87% of them singletons, with more than 0.7% in the top ten. The sample comprised PBMCs. The receptors were gathered from a woman under 40 in good health and CMV-seronegative. Each CDR3 is given with its conserved first and last residue. Each record gives: D gene, clone size, J gene, V gene, CDR3 DNA, CDR3 protein. The D gene is left open where the match is weak. The size of a clone is reported for some rows only, either as once, few or many, or as a class for expanded clones.

d_gene: -; abundance: -; j_gene: TRBJ2-1; v_gene: TRBV9; CDR3nt: TGTGCCAGCAGCGTTAGAGAAAACGAGCAGTTCTTC; CDR3aa: CASSVRENEQFF
d_gene: -; abundance: -; j_gene: TRBJ2-7; v_gene: TRBV10-1; CDR3nt: TGCGCCAGCAGTGAGTGGGGCTCCGGGGGCTACGAGCAGTACTTC; CDR3aa: CASSEWGSGGYEQYF
d_gene: -; abundance: -; j_gene: TRBJ2-7; v_gene: TRBV18; CDR3nt: TGTGCCAGCTCACCTGGGGCAGGGGCCTACGAGCAGTACTTC; CDR3aa: CASSPGAGAYEQYF
d_gene: -; abundance: -; j_gene: TRBJ2-2; v_gene: TRBV10-2; CDR3nt: TGCGCCAGCAGTGAGTCTCCAGGGGATCAGAACACCGGGGAGCTGTTTTTT; CDR3aa: CASSESPGDQNTGELFF
d_gene: TRBD2; abundance: -; j_gene: TRBJ2-5; v_gene: TRBV30; CDR3nt: TGTGCCTGGGAGGCGGGGGGAGTCCAGGGAGAGACCCAGTACTTC; CDR3aa: CAWEAGGVQGETQYF
d_gene: TRBD1; abundance: -; j_gene: TRBJ2-7; v_gene: TRBV29-1; CDR3nt: TGCAGCGGGGGACAGGGAAAGGACGAGCAGTACTTC; CDR3aa: CSGGQGKDEQYF
d_gene: -; abundance: -; j_gene: TRBJ2-7; v_gene: TRBV6-6; CDR3nt: TGTGCCAGCAGTTACACAAGGGGCTACGAGCAGTACTTC; CDR3aa: CASSYTRGYEQYF
d_gene: TRBD2; abundance: once; j_gene: TRBJ2-1; v_gene: TRBV30; CDR3nt: TGTGCCTGGAGTACCGGCGCGGGAGAGTACAATGAGCAGTTCTTC; CDR3aa: CAWSTGAGEYNEQFF
d_gene: -; abundance: few; j_gene: TRBJ1-1; v_gene: TRBV7-6; CDR3nt: TGTGCCAGCAGCTCCCGCCTCCCAGGGAACACTGAAGCTTTCTTT; CDR3aa: CASSSRLPGNTEAFF
d_gene: -; abundance: -; j_gene: TRBJ1-1; v_gene: TRBV21-1; CDR3nt: TGTGCCATCAGGGGAGGGCAGGGCCTTGAAGCTTTCTTT; CDR3aa: CAIRGGQGLEAFF
d_gene: -; abundance: few; j_gene: TRBJ2-7; v_gene: TRBV5-4; CDR3nt: TGTGCCAGCAGCTTGCCTGGGGCCCTCTACGAGCAGTACTTC; CDR3aa: CASSLPGALYEQYF
d_gene: TRBD1; abundance: -; j_gene: TRBJ1-1; v_gene: TRBV13; CDR3nt: TGTGCCAGCAGCTTAGGGACAGGGTCGGCTGAAGCTTTCTTT; CDR3aa: CASSLGTGSAEAFF
d_gene: -; abundance: few; j_gene: TRBJ2-3; v_gene: TRBV30; CDR3nt: TGTGCCTGGTCCGGGTCCCTGGGAGATACGCAGTATTTT; CDR3aa: CAWSGSLGDTQYF
d_gene: -; abundance: -; j_gene: TRBJ2-3; v_gene: TRBV7-2; CDR3nt: TGTGCCAGCAGCTTTGGGAGTCCAGATACGCAGTATTTT; CDR3aa: CASSFGSPDTQYF
d_gene: -; abundance: -; j_gene: TRBJ2-3; v_gene: TRBV28; CDR3nt: TGTGCCAGCAGTTCCCCCGAGGCAGGGGCCACAGATACGCAGTATTTT; CDR3aa: CASSSPEAGATDTQYF
d_gene: TRBD1; abundance: once; j_gene: TRBJ1-5; v_gene: TRBV2; CDR3nt: TGTGCCAGCGGAACCGCACCGGGACAGATCAATCAGCCCCAGCATTTT; CDR3aa: CASGTAPGQINQPQHF
d_gene: -; abundance: -; j_gene: TRBJ2-2; v_gene: TRBV11-2; CDR3nt: TGTGCCAGCAGCTTAGTCGGGGGAAACACCGGGGAGCTGTTTTTT; CDR3aa: CASSLVGGNTGELFF
d_gene: -; abundance: -; j_gene: TRBJ2-3; v_gene: TRBV2; CDR3nt: TGTGCCAGCAAAGGGACACCCTGGGGAACAGATACGCAGTATTTT; CDR3aa: CASKGTPWGTDTQYF
d_gene: TRBD1; abundance: -; j_gene: TRBJ1-5; v_gene: TRBV9; CDR3nt: TGTGCCAGCAGCGTAGGGGGACAGGGGGCCGAAGAGCCCCAGCATTTT; CDR3aa: CASSVGGQGAEEPQHF
d_gene: -; abundance: -; j_gene: TRBJ1-4; v_gene: TRBV7-9; CDR3nt: TGTGCCAGCAGCTTAGAAGGGGGAGTTGGTGAAAAACTGTTTTTT; CDR3aa: CASSLEGGVGEKLFF
d_gene: -; abundance: -; j_gene: TRBJ2-2; v_gene: TRBV28; CDR3nt: TGTGCCAGCAGTTTGTTAGCGGGGGAGCTGTTTTTT; CDR3aa: CASSLLAGELFF
d_gene: TRBD1; abundance: -; j_gene: TRBJ1-5; v_gene: TRBV2; CDR3nt: TGTGCCAGCAGTGATTCGGGACAGGGACGGCAGCCCCAGCATTTT; CDR3aa: CASSDSGQGRQPQHF
d_gene: -; abundance: -; j_gene: TRBJ1-4; v_gene: TRBV5-1; CDR3nt: TGCGCCAGCAGCTATTGGAGCATAACTAATGAAAAACTGTTTTTT; CDR3aa: CASSYWSITNEKLFF
d_gene: TRBD2; abundance: -; j_gene: TRBJ2-7; v_gene: TRBV5-1; CDR3nt: TGCGCCAGCAGCTTGGGGGGGACTAGTTCCCACGAGCAGTACTTC; CDR3aa: CASSLGGTSSHEQYF
d_gene: -; abundance: -; j_gene: TRBJ1-2; v_gene: TRBV5-4; CDR3nt: TGTGCCAGCAGCTTGGCCGGGTTCCGAGGACAGCATGGCTACACCTTC; CDR3aa: CASSLAGFRGQHGYTF
d_gene: -; abundance: -; j_gene: TRBJ2-3; v_gene: TRBV7-2; CDR3nt: TGTGCCAGCACCCCCCGGGCGGGGACCACAGATACGCAGTATTTT; CDR3aa: CASTPRAGTTDTQYF
d_gene: -; abundance: -; j_gene: TRBJ2-2; v_gene: TRBV7-9; CDR3nt: TGTGCCAGCAGCGGTTTGCTAGGGAGTATCGGCACCGGGGAGCTGTTTTTT; CDR3aa: CASSGLLGSIGTGELFF
d_gene: TRBD1; abundance: -; j_gene: TRBJ1-2; v_gene: TRBV6-1; CDR3nt: TGTGCCAGCAGTACCCGGGACAGGACTAACTATGGCTACACCTTC; CDR3aa: CASSTRDRTNYGYTF
d_gene: -; abundance: -; j_gene: TRBJ1-1; v_gene: TRBV7-9; CDR3nt: TGTGCCAGCAGCCGGGGGGCGGGGAATACTGAAGCTTTCTTT; CDR3aa: CASSRGAGNTEAFF
d_gene: -; abundance: few; j_gene: TRBJ1-3; v_gene: TRBV28; CDR3nt: TGTGCCAGCAACACGGCAGGGTTGGACACCATATATTTT; CDR3aa: CASNTAGLDTIYF
d_gene: -; abundance: -; j_gene: TRBJ1-5; v_gene: TRBV27; CDR3nt: TGTGCCAGCAGTTTATCATCCTCGGGGCAGCCCCAGCATTTT; CDR3aa: CASSLSSSGQPQHF
d_gene: TRBD2; abundance: few; j_gene: TRBJ2-5; v_gene: TRBV10-1; CDR3nt: TGCGCCAGCAGTGAGGGGACTAGCGGGAGCAGTTACCAAGAGACCCAGTACTTC; CDR3aa: CASSEGTSGSSYQETQYF
d_gene: TRBD1; abundance: -; j_gene: TRBJ1-5; v_gene: TRBV2; CDR3nt: TGTGCCAGCAGTGATTGGACAGGCAGGGAGCAGCCCCAGCATTTT; CDR3aa: CASSDWTGREQPQHF
d_gene: -; abundance: -; j_gene: TRBJ2-7; v_gene: TRBV15; CDR3nt: TGTGCCACCAGCTCCCAGGGTACCACCTACGAGCAGTACTTC; CDR3aa: CATSSQGTTYEQYF
d_gene: -; abundance: -; j_gene: TRBJ2-3; v_gene: TRBV18; CDR3nt: TGTGCCAGCTCACGAGGGGGTACAGATACGCAGTATTTT; CDR3aa: CASSRGGTDTQYF
d_gene: TRBD2; abundance: -; j_gene: TRBJ2-3; v_gene: TRBV5-4; CDR3nt: TGTGCCAGCAGCCGGGAGGTTCCTACTAGCAGCGATACGCAGTATTTT; CDR3aa: CASSREVPTSSDTQYF
d_gene: -; abundance: -; j_gene: TRBJ1-1; v_gene: TRBV10-1; CDR3nt: TGCGCCAGCAGTCCTTCAGGAGGGAGGGCTGAAGCTTTCTTT; CDR3aa: CASSPSGGRAEAFF
d_gene: -; abundance: few; j_gene: TRBJ1-5; v_gene: TRBV10-2; CDR3nt: TGCGCCAGCAGCGCGGACTTGAGGCAGCCCCAGCATTTT; CDR3aa: CASSADLRQPQHF
d_gene: TRBD2; abundance: -; j_gene: TRBJ2-1; v_gene: TRBV5-1; CDR3nt: TGCGCCAGCAGCCACGGACTAGCGGGAGGGGACAATGAGCAGTTCTTC; CDR3aa: CASSHGLAGGDNEQFF
d_gene: -; abundance: -; j_gene: TRBJ1-2; v_gene: TRBV7-2; CDR3nt: TGTGCCAGCAGCCCCACGGGCTATGGCTACACCTTC; CDR3aa: CASSPTGYGYTF
d_gene: TRBD2; abundance: -; j_gene: TRBJ2-1; v_gene: TRBV7-2; CDR3nt: TGTGCCAGCAGCCGCGGACTAGCGGGGACCAATGAGCAGTTCTTC; CDR3aa: CASSRGLAGTNEQFF
d_gene: -; abundance: -; j_gene: TRBJ2-2; v_gene: TRBV19; CDR3nt: TGTGCCAGTAGCCAGGGGACACGGAACACCGGGGAGCTGTTTTTT; CDR3aa: CASSQGTRNTGELFF
d_gene: -; abundance: -; j_gene: TRBJ2-7; v_gene: TRBV19; CDR3nt: TGTGCCAGCACTGGCCGGGGGGCCTCCTACGAGCAGTACTTC; CDR3aa: CASTGRGASYEQYF
d_gene: -; abundance: -; j_gene: TRBJ2-7; v_gene: TRBV6-1; CDR3nt: TGTGCCAGCAGTGAAGCTGCGGGACGTATCTCCTACGAGCAGTACTTC; CDR3aa: CASSEAAGRISYEQYF
d_gene: -; abundance: once; j_gene: TRBJ2-6; v_gene: TRBV7-2; CDR3nt: TGTGCCAGCAGCTTGACAGTCTCTGGGGCCAACGTCCTGACTTTC; CDR3aa: CASSLTVSGANVLTF
d_gene: -; abundance: -; j_gene: TRBJ1-4; v_gene: TRBV27; CDR3nt: TGTGCCAGCAGTTTCCAGGGAACTAATGAAAAACTGTTTTTT; CDR3aa: CASSFQGTNEKLFF
d_gene: TRBD2; abundance: once; j_gene: TRBJ2-2; v_gene: TRBV2; CDR3nt: TGTGCCAGCAGTCTTGCGGCGGGAGCGGTTTACACCGGGGAGCTGTTTTTT; CDR3aa: CASSLAAGAVYTGELFF
d_gene: TRBD2; abundance: -; j_gene: TRBJ2-3; v_gene: TRBV29-1; CDR3nt: TGCAGCGGGACTAGCGGGGGGGCAAATACGCAGTATTTT; CDR3aa: CSGTSGGANTQYF
d_gene: -; abundance: -; j_gene: TRBJ2-7; v_gene: TRBV6-1; CDR3nt: TGTGCCAGCAGGCATCAGGGGCCTTCCTACGAGCAGTACTTC; CDR3aa: CASRHQGPSYEQYF
d_gene: TRBD1; abundance: -; j_gene: TRBJ2-7; v_gene: TRBV29-1; CDR3nt: TGCAGCGCGACTAACAGGGGCTCCTACGAGCAGTACTTC; CDR3aa: CSATNRGSYEQYF
d_gene: -; abundance: -; j_gene: TRBJ1-2; v_gene: TRBV10-3; CDR3nt: TGTGCCATCGGCAACCCTACAGGAGCTAACTATGGCTACACCTTC; CDR3aa: CAIGNPTGANYGYTF
d_gene: -; abundance: -; j_gene: TRBJ2-1; v_gene: TRBV21-1; CDR3nt: TGTGCCAGCAGCCCGAGCCGGGACAGGGATTACAATGAGCAGTTCTTC; CDR3aa: CASSPSRDRDYNEQFF
d_gene: -; abundance: few; j_gene: TRBJ2-5; v_gene: TRBV28; CDR3nt: TGTGCCAGCAGCCCAGGGGAGACCCAGTACTTC; CDR3aa: CASSPGETQYF